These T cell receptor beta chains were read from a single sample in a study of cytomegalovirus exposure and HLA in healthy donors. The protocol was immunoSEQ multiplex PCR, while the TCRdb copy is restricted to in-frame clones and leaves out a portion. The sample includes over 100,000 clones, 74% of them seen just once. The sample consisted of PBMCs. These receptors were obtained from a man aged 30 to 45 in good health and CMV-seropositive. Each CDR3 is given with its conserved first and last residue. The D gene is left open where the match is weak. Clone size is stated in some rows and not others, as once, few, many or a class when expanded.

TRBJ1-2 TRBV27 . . CASSLTGQFYGYTF TGTGCCAGCAGTTTAACAGGACAGTTCTATGGCTACACCTTC
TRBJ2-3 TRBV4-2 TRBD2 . CASGTAGGLTDTQYF TGTGCCAGCGGGACAGCGGGGGGCCTCACAGATACGCAGTATTTT
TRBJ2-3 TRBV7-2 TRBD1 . CASSRGTGGSTDTQYF TGTGCCAGCAGCAGAGGGACAGGGGGTAGCACAGATACGCAGTATTTT
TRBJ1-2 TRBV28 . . CASSVDTSYGYTF TGTGCCAGCAGTGTCGACACCTCCTATGGCTACACCTTC
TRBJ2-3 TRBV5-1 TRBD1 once CASSFTGQGANRYTDTQYF TGCGCCAGCAGCTTTACGGGACAGGGGGCCAACCGATACACAGATACGCAGTATTTT
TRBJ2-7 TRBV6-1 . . CASSEQGVGHF TGTGCCAGCAGTGAACAAGGGGTAGGGCACTTC
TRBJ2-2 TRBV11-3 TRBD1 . CASSLSPWTGDGGELFF TGTGCCAGCAGCTTATCCCCCTGGACAGGGGATGGCGGGGAGCTGTTTTTT
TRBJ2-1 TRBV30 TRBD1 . CAWGKGQGDNEQFF TGTGCCTGGGGCAAGGGACAGGGGGACAATGAGCAGTTCTTC
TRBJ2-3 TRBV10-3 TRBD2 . CAISEMSWTSATPGPDTQYF TGTGCCATCAGTGAGATGTCCTGGACTAGCGCCACGCCAGGACCAGATACGCAGTATTTT
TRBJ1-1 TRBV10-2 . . CASSGSGVRATEAFF TGCGCCAGCAGTGGGTCTGGGGTCAGGGCCACTGAAGCTTTCTTT
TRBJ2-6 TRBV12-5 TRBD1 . CASGRDRGSAGANVLTF TGTGCTAGTGGCCGGGACAGGGGGTCGGCTGGGGCCAACGTCCTGACTTTC
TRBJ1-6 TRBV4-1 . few CASSQDEDSPLHF TGCGCCAGCAGCCAAGACGAGGATTCACCCCTCCACTTT
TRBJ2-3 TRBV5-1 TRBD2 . CASSYSGLAGGPGPDTQYF TGCGCCAGCAGCTATTCCGGACTAGCGGGGGGGCCAGGCCCAGATACGCAGTATTTT
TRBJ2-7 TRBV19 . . CASSIGAAYEQYF TGTGCCAGTAGTATAGGTGCAGCCTACGAGCAGTACTTC
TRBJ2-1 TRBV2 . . CASSGQYEQFF TGTGCCAGCAGTGGGCAATATGAGCAGTTCTTC
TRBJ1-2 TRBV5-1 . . CASSYGASYGYTF TGCGCCAGCAGCTATGGGGCTTCCTATGGCTACACCTTC
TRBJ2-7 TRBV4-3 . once CASSQQGSSYEQYF TGCGCCAGCAGCCAACAGGGGAGCTCCTACGAGCAGTACTTC
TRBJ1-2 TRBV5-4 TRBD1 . CASSLTGGKSYTF TGTGCCAGCAGCTTGACAGGGGGAAAAAGCTACACCTTC
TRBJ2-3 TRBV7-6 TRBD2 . CASSITSGDADTQYF TGTGCCAGCAGCATAACTAGCGGGGATGCAGATACGCAGTATTTT
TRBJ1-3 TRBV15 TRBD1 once CATSRDPGQISGNTIYF TGTGCCACCAGCAGAGACCCGGGACAGATCTCTGGAAACACCATATATTTT
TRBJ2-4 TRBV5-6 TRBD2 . CASSFLGRGENIQYF TGTGCCAGCAGCTTCCTAGGGCGGGGGGAAAACATTCAGTACTTC
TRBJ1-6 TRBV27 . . CASSFDRSISPLHF TGTGCCAGCAGTTTCGACAGGTCGATTTCACCCCTCCACTTT
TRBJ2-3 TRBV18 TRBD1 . CASSQGANTDTQYF TGTGCCAGCTCACAGGGGGCCAACACAGATACGCAGTATTTT
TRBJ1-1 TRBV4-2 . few CASSQDRAGYEDTEAFF TGTGCCAGCAGCCAAGATAGGGCAGGGTATGAGGACACTGAAGCTTTCTTT
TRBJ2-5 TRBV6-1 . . CASSEVRAAQYF TGTGCCAGCAGTGAAGTTCGCGCGGCCCAGTACTTC
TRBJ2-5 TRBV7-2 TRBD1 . CASSFDRGRDETQYF TGTGCCAGCAGCTTTGACAGGGGGCGAGATGAGACCCAGTACTTC
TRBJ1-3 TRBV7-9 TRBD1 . CASSPRDRDGGNTIYF TGTGCCAGCAGCCCGAGAGACAGGGATGGTGGAAACACCATATATTTT
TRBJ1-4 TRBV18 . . CASSPAGGVNEKLFF TGTGCCAGCTCACCGGCCGGGGGGGTAAACGAAAAACTGTTTTTT
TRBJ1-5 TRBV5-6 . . CASSLGPDQPQHF TGTGCCAGCAGCTTGGGTCCAGATCAGCCCCAGCATTTT
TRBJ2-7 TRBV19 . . CASSIALNSYEQYF TGTGCCAGTAGTATAGCACTAAACTCCTACGAGCAGTACTTC
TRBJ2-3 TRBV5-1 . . CASSSGSGRGIGDTQYF TGCGCCAGCAGCTCCGGGTCGGGCCGGGGGATCGGGGATACGCAGTATTTT
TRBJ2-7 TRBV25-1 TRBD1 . CASRGQTERDEQYF TGTGCCAGCAGGGGACAGACGGAGAGGGACGAGCAGTACTTC
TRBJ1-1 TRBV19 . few CARAGVPTEAFF TGTGCCAGGGCAGGGGTGCCCACTGAAGCTTTCTTT
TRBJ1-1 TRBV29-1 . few CSASMSGTEAFF TGCAGCGCTAGTATGAGTGGCACTGAAGCTTTCTTT
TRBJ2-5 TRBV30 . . CAGSGGPNPPPIQEETQYF TGTGCCGGGAGTGGAGGTCCGAACCCCCCGCCGATACAGGAAGAGACCCAGTACTTC
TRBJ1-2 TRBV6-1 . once CASRALRENYGYTF TGTGCCAGTCGAGCCCTCAGGGAAAACTATGGCTACACCTTC
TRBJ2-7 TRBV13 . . CASSPMTSPEGPREQYF TGTGCCAGCAGCCCCATGACTAGTCCGGAGGGGCCTCGGGAGCAGTACTTC
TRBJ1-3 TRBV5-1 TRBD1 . CASSPGQGSGNTIYF TGCGCCAGCAGCCCAGGACAGGGCTCTGGAAACACCATATATTTT
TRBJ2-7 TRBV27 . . CASSLRGYEQYF TGTGCCAGCAGTTTACGGGGATACGAGCAGTACTTC
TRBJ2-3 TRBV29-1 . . CSVEGVPERDTQYF TGCAGCGTCGAGGGAGTCCCTGAACGGGATACGCAGTATTTT
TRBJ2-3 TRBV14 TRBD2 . CASSQDRSAGSGDTQYF TGTGCCAGCAGCCAAGATCGGTCAGCGGGGAGCGGGGATACGCAGTATTTT
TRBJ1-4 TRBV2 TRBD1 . CASSWRTGGGGRISNEKLFF TGTGCCAGCAGTTGGAGGACAGGGGGCGGTGGTAGGATTTCTAATGAAAAACTGTTTTTT
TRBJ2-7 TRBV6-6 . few CASSYDGETYEQYF TGTGCCAGCAGTTACGACGGAGAAACCTACGAGCAGTACTTC
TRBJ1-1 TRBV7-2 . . CASSREAGNTWEAFF TGTGCCAGCAGTCGAGAGGCCGGGAATACTTGGGAAGCTTTCTTT
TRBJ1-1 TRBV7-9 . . CSSSFQDTEAFF TGTTCCAGCAGCTTTCAGGACACTGAAGCTTTCTTT
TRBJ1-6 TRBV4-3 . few CASSQDAGVGNSPLHF TGCGCCAGCAGCCAAGATGCAGGGGTGGGGAATTCACCCCTCCACTTT
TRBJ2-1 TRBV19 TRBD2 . CASSYSGGQYNEQFF TGTGCCAGTAGCTACAGCGGGGGGCAATACAATGAGCAGTTCTTC
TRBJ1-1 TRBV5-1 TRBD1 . CASSLNTGGGTEAFF TGCGCCAGCAGCTTGAATACAGGGGGAGGTACTGAAGCTTTCTTT
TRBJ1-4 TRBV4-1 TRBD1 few CASSHRDRVANEKLFF TGCGCCAGCAGCCACCGAGACAGGGTCGCTAATGAAAAACTGTTTTTT